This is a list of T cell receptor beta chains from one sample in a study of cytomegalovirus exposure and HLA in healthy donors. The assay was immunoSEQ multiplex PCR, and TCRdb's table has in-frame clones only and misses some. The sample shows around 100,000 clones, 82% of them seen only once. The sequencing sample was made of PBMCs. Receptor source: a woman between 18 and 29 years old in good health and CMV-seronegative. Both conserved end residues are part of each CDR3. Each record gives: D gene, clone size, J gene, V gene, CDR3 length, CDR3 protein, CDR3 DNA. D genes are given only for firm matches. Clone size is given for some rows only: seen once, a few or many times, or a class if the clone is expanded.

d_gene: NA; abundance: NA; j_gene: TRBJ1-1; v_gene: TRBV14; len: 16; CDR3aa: CASSQGLSGWNTEAFF; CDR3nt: TGTGCCAGCAGCCAAGGATTATCAGGTTGGAACACTGAAGCTTTCTTT
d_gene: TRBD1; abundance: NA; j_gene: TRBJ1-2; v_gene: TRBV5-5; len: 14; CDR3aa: CASSFVGGSYGYTF; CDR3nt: TGTGCCAGCAGCTTTGTAGGGGGCTCGTATGGCTACACCTTC
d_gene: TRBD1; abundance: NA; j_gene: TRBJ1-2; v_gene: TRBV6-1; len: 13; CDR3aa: CASSGWDREGYTF; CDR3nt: TGTGCCAGCAGTGGGTGGGACAGGGAGGGCTACACCTTC
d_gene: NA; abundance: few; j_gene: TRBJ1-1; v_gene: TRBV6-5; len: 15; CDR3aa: CASSYSRRGGTEAFF; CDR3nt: TGTGCCAGCAGTTACTCCCGTAGGGGGGGCACTGAAGCTTTCTTT
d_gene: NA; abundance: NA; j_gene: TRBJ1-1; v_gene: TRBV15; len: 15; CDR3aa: CATSRDQARNTEAFF; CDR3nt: TGTGCCACCAGCAGAGATCAGGCCCGGAACACTGAAGCTTTCTTT
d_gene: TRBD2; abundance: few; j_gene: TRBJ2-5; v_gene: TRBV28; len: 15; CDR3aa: CASSLTSGGQETQYF; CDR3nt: TGTGCCAGCAGTTTAACTAGCGGGGGCCAAGAGACCCAGTACTTC
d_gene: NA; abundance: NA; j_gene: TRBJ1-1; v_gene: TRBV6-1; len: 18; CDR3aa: CASSEAPVGAGVNTEAFF; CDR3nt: TGTGCCAGCAGTGAAGCTCCGGTGGGGGCCGGGGTGAACACTGAAGCTTTCTTT
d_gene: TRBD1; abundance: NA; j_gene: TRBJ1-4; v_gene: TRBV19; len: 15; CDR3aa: CASRRFGQGSEKLFF; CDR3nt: TGTGCCAGTAGGCGGTTCGGACAGGGTTCGGAAAAACTGTTTTTT
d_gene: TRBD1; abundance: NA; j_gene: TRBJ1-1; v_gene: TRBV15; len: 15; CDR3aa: CATSRRQGLNTEAFF; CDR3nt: TGTGCCACCAGCAGACGACAGGGACTGAACACTGAAGCTTTCTTT
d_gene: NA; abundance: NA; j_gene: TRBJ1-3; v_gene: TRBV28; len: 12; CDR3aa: CASSGQGNTIYF; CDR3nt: TGTGCCAGCAGTGGACAGGGAAACACCATATATTTT
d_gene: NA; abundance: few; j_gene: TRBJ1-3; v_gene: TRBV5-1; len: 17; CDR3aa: CASSLGFDRYPGNTIYF; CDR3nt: TGCGCCAGCAGCTTGGGGTTCGACAGATACCCTGGAAACACCATATATTTT
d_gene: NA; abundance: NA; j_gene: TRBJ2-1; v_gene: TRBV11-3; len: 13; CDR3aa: CASSFGGKGEQFF; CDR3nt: TGTGCCAGCAGCTTTGGGGGGAAAGGCGAGCAGTTCTTC
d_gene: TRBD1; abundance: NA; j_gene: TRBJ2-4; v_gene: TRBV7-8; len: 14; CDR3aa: CASSSPGQKNIQYF; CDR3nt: TGTGCCAGCAGCTCCCCGGGACAGAAAAACATTCAGTACTTC
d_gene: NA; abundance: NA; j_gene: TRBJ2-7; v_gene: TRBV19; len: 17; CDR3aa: CASSRAGGPGGSYEQYF; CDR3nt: TGTGCCAGTAGTAGGGCAGGGGGCCCGGGAGGTTCCTACGAGCAGTACTTC
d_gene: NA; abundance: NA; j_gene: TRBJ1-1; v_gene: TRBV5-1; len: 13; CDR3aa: CASSGGGSTEAFF; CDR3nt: TGCGCCAGCAGCGGAGGTGGGTCCACTGAAGCTTTCTTT
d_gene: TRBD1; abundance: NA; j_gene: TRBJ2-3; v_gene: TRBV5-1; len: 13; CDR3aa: CASLQGGTDTQYF; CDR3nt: TGCGCCAGCTTACAGGGGGGCACAGATACGCAGTATTTT
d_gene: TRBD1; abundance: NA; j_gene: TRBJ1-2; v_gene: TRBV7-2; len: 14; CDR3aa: CASSSRDSGYGYTF; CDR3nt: TGTGCCAGCAGCTCCCGGGACAGCGGCTATGGCTACACCTTC
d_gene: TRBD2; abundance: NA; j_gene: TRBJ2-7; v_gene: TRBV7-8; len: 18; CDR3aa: CASSPKRPLAGGYYEQYF; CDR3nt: TGTGCCAGCAGCCCCAAACGCCCTCTCGCGGGAGGGTACTACGAGCAGTACTTC
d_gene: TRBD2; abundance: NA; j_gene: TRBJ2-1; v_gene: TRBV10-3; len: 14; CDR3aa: CAISAGTSDNEQFF; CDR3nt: TGTGCCATCAGTGCCGGGACTAGCGACAATGAGCAGTTCTTC
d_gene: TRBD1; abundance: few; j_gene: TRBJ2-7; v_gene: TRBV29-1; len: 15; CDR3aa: CSVRQGTGAFYEQYF; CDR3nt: TGCAGCGTGAGACAGGGGACGGGGGCCTTCTACGAGCAGTACTTC
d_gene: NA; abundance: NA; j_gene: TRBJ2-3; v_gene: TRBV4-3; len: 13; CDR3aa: CASSLRGGDTQYF; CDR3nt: TGCGCCAGCAGCCTAAGGGGAGGAGATACGCAGTATTTT
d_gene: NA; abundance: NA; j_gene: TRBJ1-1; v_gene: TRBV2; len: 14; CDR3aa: CASSGQGRDTEAFF; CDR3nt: TGTGCCAGCAGTGGGCAGGGGAGAGACACTGAAGCTTTCTTT
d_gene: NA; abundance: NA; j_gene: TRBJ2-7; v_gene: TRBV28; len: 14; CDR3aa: CASSSLTGAWEQYF; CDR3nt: TGTGCCAGCAGTTCTCTGACAGGAGCGTGGGAGCAGTACTTC
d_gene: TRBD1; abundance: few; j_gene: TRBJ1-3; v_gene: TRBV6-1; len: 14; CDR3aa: CASLQGTSGNTIYF; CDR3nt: TGTGCCAGTTTACAGGGGACATCTGGAAACACCATATATTTT
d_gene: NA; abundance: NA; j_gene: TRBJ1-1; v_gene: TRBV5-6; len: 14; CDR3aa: CASSLRNRDTEAFF; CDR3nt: TGTGCCAGCAGCCTCCGGAACAGGGACACTGAAGCTTTCTTT